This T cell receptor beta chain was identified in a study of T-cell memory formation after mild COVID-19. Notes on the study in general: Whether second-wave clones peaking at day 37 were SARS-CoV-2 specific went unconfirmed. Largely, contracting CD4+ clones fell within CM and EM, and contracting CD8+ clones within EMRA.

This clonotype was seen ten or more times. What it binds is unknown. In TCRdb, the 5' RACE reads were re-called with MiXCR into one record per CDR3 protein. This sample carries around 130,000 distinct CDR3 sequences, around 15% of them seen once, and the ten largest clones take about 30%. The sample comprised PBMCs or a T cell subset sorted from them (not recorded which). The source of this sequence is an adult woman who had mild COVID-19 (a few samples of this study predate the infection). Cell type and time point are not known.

The CDR3 DNA reads as TGCAGTGCTATGGGGCTCGGTGGAAACACCATATATTTT. This translates into CSAMGLGGNTIYF. The chain joins TRBV20-1 to TRBJ1-3; a possible D gene is TRBD1 (5 bases). This CDR3 has 13 residues. Germline V gene data show CDR1 as DFQATT and CDR2 as SNEGSKA (reference sequence). V was clipped by 4 bases and J by 3 bases, with 10 bases between them.